Sequencing of this T cell receptor (beta chain) was carried out in a study of early T cells in non-severe SARS-CoV-2 infection. Across the whole study: Whole-blood bulk RNA, unsorted, was sequenced, and chains were unpaired. Study observations and caveats: In VDJdb matching, anti-spike CD8 responses were favored while private and CD4 specificities went missing.

For this clonotype: Its antigen is not identified.

Germline trimming cut 0 bases from V and 3 bases from J; bases unmatched to any gene: 11. This CDR3 region has 17 residues. Germline loops: CDR1 SGHRS, CDR2 YFSETQ. Unique molecular identifiers were attached to individual cDNA molecules. MiXCR, run by TCRdb on the 5' RACE reads, gives a single entry per CDR3 protein. In the table there are about 77,000 distinct CDR3 sequences, around 16% of which are singletons. The chain has TRBV5-1 and TRBJ1-2, with 7 nucleotides matching TRBD1. The sequenced sample was whole blood. This clonotype was sampled from an adult who was a healthcare worker with PCR-confirmed SARS-CoV-2 infection or an uninfected control (not recorded which). CDR3 in DNA: TGCGCCAGCAGCTTGGTGCCGGGAGGGGGCAGAGACTATGGCTACACCTTC. Translation gives CASSLVPGGGRDYGYTF.